Each of the 2 T cell receptor beta chains below was sequenced from the same sample in a study of response to subunit inactivated influenza vaccine. TCRdb used MiXCR to reprocess the RT-PCR reads, holding one entry per CDR3 protein. The profile shows roughly 700,000 distinct CDR3 sequences, approximately 14% of them singletons. Specimen: PBMCs from blood, collected roughly 12 days after vaccination. All receptors come from a man aged 50 to 60 who received an inactivated influenza vaccine.

The CDR3 loop reads CSVLDRVGNNEQFF. The CDR3 DNA reads TGCAGCGTTCTTGACAGGGTAGGAAACAATGAGCAGTTCTTC. V is TRBV29-1 and J is TRBJ2-1, with 7 bases lining up with TRBD1. Unmatched junction bases numbered 9, after V lost 5 bases and J lost 5 bases. Germline V gene lookup returns CDR1 SQVTM and CDR2 ANQGSEA. This CDR3 region has 14 residues.

J is TRBJ2-1 and V is TRBV9; the match to TRBD2 covers 7 bases. The V and J ends lost 0 bases and 0 bases, in that order; junction bases with no gene match: 6. Germline V gene data show CDR1 as SGDLS and CDR2 as YYNGEE. The CDR3 totals 17 residues. CDR3 sequence reads: CASSVGGGPSSYNEQFF. CDR3 nucleotide sequence: TGTGCCAGCAGCGTAGGGGGAGGGCCGAGCTCCTACAATGAGCAGTTCTTC.